The clone carrying this TCR beta chain was detected once. Unmatched junction bases numbered 10, after V lost 3 bases and J lost 7 bases. Germline V gene lookup returns CDR1 SGHAT and CDR2 FQNNGV. This CDR3 has 15 amino acids. The data derive from a study of shared clonotypes between healthy human individuals. Source study methods: Sequence data from immunoSEQ were junction-only and lacked quality scores; consequently, filtering differed. Method: immunoSEQ multiplex PCR; TCRdb's copy keeps in-frame clones and lacks some. Clonal size and the V and J genes are those of that table, whereas D and trimming came from the DNA. This table has some 2,000,000 clones, roughly 95% appearing once.

The sequencing sample was made of naive CD4+ T cells sorted from blood. The subset is: CD45RA+ positively selected. V gene TRBV11-2 combines with J gene TRBJ2-7; 9 bases map to TRBD2. This clonotype was sampled from a man between 18 and 35 years old in good health. The CDR3 region has the DNA TGTGCCAGCAGCTTTCTATCCGGGACTAGCTTTGAGCAGTACTTC. It is translated as CASSFLSGTSFEQYF.